Listed below are T cell receptor beta chains from one sample, sequenced in a study of post-analysis software for immune sequencing data. TCRdb reanalysed the PCR reads using MiXCR and keeps one entry per CDR3 protein. Of hundreds of thousands of distinct CDR3 sequences listed, less than 35% were seen once; the top ten hold around 0.6%. The sample comprised blood. Receptors were obtained from a girl aged 10-17 years with multiple sclerosis. CDR3s include the opening cysteine and the closing phenylalanine or tryptophan. The D gene is left open where the match is weak. Clone size is not always given. Where it is, it says once, few, many or a class for expanded clones.

CDR3 DNA,CDR3 protein,V gene,clone size,D gene,J gene
TGCAGTGCCGTCGCGGAGGAGGGCAATCAGCCCCAGCATTTT,CSAVAEEGNQPQHF,TRBV20-1,many,.,TRBJ1-5
TGTGCCAGCAGTATGATACAGGGTGGAGATACGCAGTATTTT,CASSMIQGGDTQYF,TRBV5-4,few,.,TRBJ2-3
TGTGCCACCAGTGATTCGGGGACCGATGAGCAGTTCTTC,CATSDSGTDEQFF,TRBV24-1,.,.,TRBJ2-1
TGCAGTGCTCAGCCGTCAAGCTATGGCTACACCTTC,CSAQPSSYGYTF,TRBV20-1,few,.,TRBJ1-2
TGTGCCAGCAGTACTAGTACTTCAGCCAACTATGGCTACACCTTC,CASSTSTSANYGYTF,TRBV19,many,.,TRBJ1-2
TGTGCCAGCAGTCGAGGACGTCAACTAGGAGAGACCCAGTACTTC,CASSRGRQLGETQYF,TRBV12-3/TRBV12-4,.,.,TRBJ2-5
TGCAGTCAAAAACGACAGGGACCCGCGTCGGATACGCAGTATTTT,CSQKRQGPASDTQYF,TRBV20-1,few,TRBD1,TRBJ2-3
TGCAGTGCTCCCGGCCAGACCCAGTACTTC,CSAPGQTQYF,TRBV20-1,.,.,TRBJ2-5
TGTGCCAGCAGCGTTTCGGTTGAGCAGTTCTTC,CASSVSVEQFF,TRBV6-2/TRBV6-3,few,.,TRBJ2-1
TGTGCCATCAGTGATTCCAGACAGGGCGAGGACTATGGCTACACCTTC,CAISDSRQGEDYGYTF,TRBV10-3,few,TRBD1,TRBJ1-2
TGCAGCGCGGGGGGGACTGGCTACACCTTC,CSAGGTGYTF,TRBV29-1,few,.,TRBJ1-2
TGTGCCAGCGGTATGTCTGGGCTTACTGAAGCTTTCTTT,CASGMSGLTEAFF,TRBV7-2,.,.,TRBJ1-1
TGTGCCAGCAGTGACTCCCCACTGCAGGGCTTTAACAATGAGCAGTTCTTC,CASSDSPLQGFNNEQFF,TRBV6-4,few,.,TRBJ2-1
TGTGCCAGCCGGACTAGCGGATCTAGCACAGATACGCAGTATTTT,CASRTSGSSTDTQYF,TRBV18,.,TRBD2,TRBJ2-3
TGTGCCAGCAGCTTAGCGACGGGTCAGCCCCAGCATTTT,CASSLATGQPQHF,TRBV7-6,.,.,TRBJ1-5
TGTGCCACCAGCAGAGGTTACGGGGGGGCTGATGAGCAGTTCTTC,CATSRGYGGADEQFF,TRBV15,many,TRBD2,TRBJ2-1
TGCGCCAGCAGCCTAAAGGAGAGTGGCGGGGAGCTGTTTTTT,CASSLKESGGELFF,TRBV4-1,.,.,TRBJ2-2
TGTGCCAGCAGCGTAAAGCCTTACAATGAGCAGTTCTTC,CASSVKPYNEQFF,TRBV9,.,.,TRBJ2-1
TGCAGCGTTGAAGAAAAGGGACCCTCGGGGGACAATGAGCAGTACTTC,CSVEEKGPSGDNEQYF,TRBV29-1,.,.,TRBJ2-7
TGCAGCGCCTTAGGTTCCGGGGACAATGAAAAACTGTTTTTT,CSALGSGDNEKLFF,TRBV20-1,.,.,TRBJ1-4
TGTGCCAGCAGCCCCCGGGGACAGAGCAATCAGCCCCAGCATTTT,CASSPRGQSNQPQHF,TRBV13,.,TRBD1,TRBJ1-5
TGCGCCAGCAGCTTGGCCGGGGATCCTAACTATGGCTACACCTTC,CASSLAGDPNYGYTF,TRBV5-1,.,.,TRBJ1-2
TGTGCCAGCAGCGCGAGTCTTCAGCGGGTCCTTCTCACAGATACGCAGTATTTT,CASSASLQRVLLTDTQYF,TRBV9,few,.,TRBJ2-3
TGTGCCAGCACTCCCCTCGGGGGCAACACTGAAGCTTTCTTT,CASTPLGGNTEAFF,TRBV6-1,few,.,TRBJ1-1
TGCGCCAGCAGCTTGAGGGCCGGGAGCTACAATGAGCAGTTCTTC,CASSLRAGSYNEQFF,TRBV7-9,.,.,TRBJ2-1
TGCGCCAGCAGCTTGACGGGGATAAGCACAGATACGCAGTATTTT,CASSLTGISTDTQYF,TRBV5-1,.,.,TRBJ2-3
TGCGCCAGCAGCCAACTGTTGAGCGGGAGCCTTCCAGATACGCAGTATTTT,CASSQLLSGSLPDTQYF,TRBV4-3,few,TRBD2,TRBJ2-3
TGTGCCGTTCGACTAGCGGGAGGAAATGAGCAGTTCTTC,CAVRLAGGNEQFF,TRBV12-3/TRBV12-4,few,TRBD2,TRBJ2-1
TGCAGTGCTAGAGGCGGGACAGAATACGAGCAGTACTTC,CSARGGTEYEQYF,TRBV20-1,.,.,TRBJ2-7
TGCAGCGCAGACAGGCAACAAGAGACCCAGTACTTC,CSADRQQETQYF,TRBV20-1,few,.,TRBJ2-5
TGCAGTGCTAGAGATTTCCAGGGGGCGGCAGAGACCCAGTACTTC,CSARDFQGAAETQYF,TRBV20-1,.,TRBD1,TRBJ2-5
TGTGCCAGCAGTTTTCCGGACCGAGCTAATCAGCCCCAGCATTTT,CASSFPDRANQPQHF,TRBV28,.,.,TRBJ1-5
TGCGCCAGCAGCCGAACACCTACAACTAATGAAAAACTGTTTTTT,CASSRTPTTNEKLFF,TRBV4-3,.,.,TRBJ1-4
TGTGCCAGCAGTAGGGCCCGGAGCGCGCCGTATTTT,CASSRARSAPYF,TRBV6-5,.,.,TRBJ2-3
TGTGCCACCAGTGATCGGACTAGCGTACACAATGAGCAGTTCTTC,CATSDRTSVHNEQFF,TRBV24-1,.,TRBD2,TRBJ2-1
TGCAGCGTTGAAGGGGGCGGCGACGGCTATGGCTACACCTTC,CSVEGGGDGYGYTF,TRBV29-1,few,.,TRBJ1-2
TGCAGTGCTAGTTTCAATCGCGCTTTGGGCAATGAGCAGTACTTC,CSASFNRALGNEQYF,TRBV20-1,.,.,TRBJ2-7
TGTGCCAGCAGCCAAGTGTCGGGGGTAGGAGAGACCCAGTACTTC,CASSQVSGVGETQYF,TRBV3-1,many,.,TRBJ2-5
TGCGCCAGCAGCCCTGGTGGGACTAGCGGTTACAATGAGCAGTTCTTC,CASSPGGTSGYNEQFF,TRBV5-1,few,TRBD2,TRBJ2-1
TGTGCCAGCAGTCCCTTAATTATCTCTGGGGCCAACGTCCTGACTTTC,CASSPLIISGANVLTF,TRBV6-2/TRBV6-3,few,.,TRBJ2-6
TGCAGCGTTGATTCCAGTAACGAGCAGTACTTC,CSVDSSNEQYF,TRBV29-1,.,.,TRBJ2-7
TGTGCCATCAGTCGGGGAACCACAGATACGCAGTATTTT,CAISRGTTDTQYF,TRBV10-3,few,.,TRBJ2-3
TGCGCCAGCAGTCCCTATCCACCGAACGAGGGATACCAAGAGACCCAGTACTTC,CASSPYPPNEGYQETQYF,TRBV4-1,.,.,TRBJ2-5
TGTGCCGGCAGCTTAGTTGGACAGGGCACAGATACGCAGTATTTT,CAGSLVGQGTDTQYF,TRBV7-2,.,TRBD1,TRBJ2-3
TGTGCCAGCAGCCAAGGGTCCGGGCTCGGGTACAATGAGCAGTTCTTC,CASSQGSGLGYNEQFF,TRBV14,few,.,TRBJ2-1
TGTGCCAGCACCGGGACGCAATACAATCCCCAGCATTTT,CASTGTQYNPQHF,TRBV10-3,many,.,TRBJ1-5
TGCGCCAGCAGCCAAGTAGGGCGTACCTCCTACAATGAGCAGTTCTTC,CASSQVGRTSYNEQFF,TRBV4-1,many,.,TRBJ2-1
TGCGCCGGCAGCCAAATACAGGGGTATAGCAATCAGCCCCAGCATTTT,CAGSQIQGYSNQPQHF,TRBV4-1,few,TRBD1,TRBJ1-5
TGTGCCAGCAGTCCCGGGACCCCTCCCTACGAGCAGTACTTC,CASSPGTPPYEQYF,TRBV27,few,.,TRBJ2-7